The source of this T cell receptor beta chain is a study of PD-1 blockade in classical Hodgkin lymphoma. Only a few counts were recorded for this clone. The V end lost 5 bases, the J end lost 7 bases, and 11 bases lay between the germline ends. In germline, CDR1 is SEHNR, CDR2 FQNEAQ (reference sequence). This CDR3 contains 12 residues. The patients all showed relapse after autologous stem cell transplantation, while their brentuximab vedotin exposure varied. Only in-frame clones appear in the TCRdb table, and some are missing; sequencing was by immunoSEQ multiplex PCR. The sample consists of around 28,000 clones, roughly three quarters of them appearing once.

Sequenced material: peripheral blood mononuclear cells (PBMCs), taken before the second cycle of nivolumab. The clonotype was recovered from a human donor with classical Hodgkin lymphoma. J is TRBJ1-1 and V is TRBV7-9, with D perhaps TRBD1 (6 bases). The CDR3 nucleotides read TGTGCCAGCAGCCTCCGGACAGTTGAAGCTTTCTTT. Encoded protein: CASSLRTVEAFF.